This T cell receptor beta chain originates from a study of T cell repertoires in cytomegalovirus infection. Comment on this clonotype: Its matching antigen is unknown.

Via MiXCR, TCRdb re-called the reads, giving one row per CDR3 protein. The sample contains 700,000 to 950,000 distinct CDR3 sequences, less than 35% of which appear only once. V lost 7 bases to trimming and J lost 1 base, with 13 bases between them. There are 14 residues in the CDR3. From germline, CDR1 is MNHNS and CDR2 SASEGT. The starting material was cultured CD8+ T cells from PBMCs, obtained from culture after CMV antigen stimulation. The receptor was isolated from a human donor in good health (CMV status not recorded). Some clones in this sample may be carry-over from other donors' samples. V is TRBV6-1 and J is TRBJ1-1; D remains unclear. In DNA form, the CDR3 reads TGTGCCAGCACCCCACAAGATCCGAACACTGAAGCTTTCTTT. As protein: CASTPQDPNTEAFF.